Listed below are T cell receptor beta chains from one sample, sequenced in a study of regulatory T cells in long-lasting Graves disease. TCRdb reprocessed the multiplex PCR reads via MiXCR and lists one record per CDR3 protein. This sample has approximately 400,000 distinct CDR3 sequences; 15% occur once, and the top ten carry 16%. These data are also associated with another study on T cells in Graves' hyperthyroidism and ophthalmopathy.

The specimen was peripheral blood mononuclear cells (PBMCs), collected at new diagnosis, from a patient treated with antithyroid drugs. These receptors all stem from a woman younger than 45 with Graves disease. Each CDR3 is given with its conserved first and last residue. A D gene is named only where the DNA matches it firmly. For some rows the clone size is stated as once, few or many, or as a class when expanded; others skip it.

CDR3 length,D gene,J gene,clone size,V gene,CDR3 DNA,CDR3 protein
14,.,TRBJ2-1,.,TRBV29-1,TGCAGCGTTAGCTTGAGTGTCTCCTACAATGAGCAGTTCTTC,CSVSLSVSYNEQFF
16,.,TRBJ2-7,many,TRBV15,TGTGCCACCAGCAGAGATCTGTTAGCAGGGACCTACGAGCAGTACTTC,CATSRDLLAGTYEQYF
13,TRBD1,TRBJ1-3,.,TRBV10-3,TGTGCCGCCCAGGGGGTTCGTGGAAACACCATATATTTT,CAAQGVRGNTIYF
15,.,TRBJ2-2,.,TRBV9,TGTGCCAGCACCAGAACAGGGACGAGCACCGGGGAGCTGTTTTTT,CASTRTGTSTGELFF
14,.,TRBJ1-5,few,TRBV6-2/TRBV6-3,TGTGCCAGCCGTGAGGGGCAGCCAAATCAGCCCCAGCATTTT,CASREGQPNQPQHF
14,TRBD2,TRBJ2-1,many,TRBV5-1,TGCGCCAGCAGCGTCACTGGCGGGAGCAATGAGCAGTTCTTC,CASSVTGGSNEQFF
15,TRBD1,TRBJ2-3,many,TRBV5-1,TGCGCCAGCCGACGACAGGGCAGCTTCACAGATACGCAGTATTTT,CASRRQGSFTDTQYF
14,.,TRBJ1-5,many,TRBV30,TGTGCCTGGAGTTATACCGGGGCCAATCAGCCCCAGCATTTT,CAWSYTGANQPQHF
14,.,TRBJ2-7,many,TRBV11-2,TGTGCCAGCAGCATTAGAGTCGTAGCCTTCGAGCAGTACTTC,CASSIRVVAFEQYF
12,.,TRBJ1-3,many,TRBV28,TGTGCCAGCAGGACAGACGGAAACACCATATATTTT,CASRTDGNTIYF
16,.,TRBJ2-2,few,TRBV9,TGTGCCAGCAGCGGGAAGCGCTTCCCGGGAACCGGGGAGCTGTTTTTT,CASSGKRFPGTGELFF
16,TRBD2,TRBJ2-3,.,TRBV9,TGTGCCAGCAGCACGTTTAGCGGGAGGACGGCGGATACGCAGTATTTT,CASSTFSGRTADTQYF
12,.,TRBJ1-4,many,TRBV18,TGTGCCAGCTCACCTTATAATGAAAAACTGTTTTTT,CASSPYNEKLFF
15,.,TRBJ1-1,.,TRBV19,TGTGCCAGTAGGGAACCTCAGGGAGTGAACACTGAAGCTTTCTTT,CASREPQGVNTEAFF
13,.,TRBJ1-2,many,TRBV30,TGTGCCTGGAGTCGCAGGCCCCCCTATGGCTACACCTTC,CAWSRRPPYGYTF
16,.,TRBJ2-1,many,TRBV6-1,TGTGCCAGCGGCCTGGGTGCGAGCCGCAGCTACAATGAGCAGTTCTTC,CASGLGASRSYNEQFF
19,TRBD1,TRBJ2-2,many,TRBV7-6,TGTGCCAGCAGCCCTAGACACCGGGACAGGACTACGAACACCGGGGAGCTGTTTTTT,CASSPRHRDRTTNTGELFF
15,.,TRBJ2-7,.,TRBV19,TGTGCCAGTAGTATCAAATCGGGGGTTAACTACGAGCAGTACTTC,CASSIKSGVNYEQYF
16,.,TRBJ1-5,.,TRBV4-1,TGCGCCAGCAGCCCCATGGGGGGGACGGGAGATCAGCCCCAGCATTTT,CASSPMGGTGDQPQHF
16,TRBD2,TRBJ2-2,.,TRBV19,TGTGCCAGTAGTTCCAAGACTAGCCTCGGGACCGGGGAGCTGTTTTTT,CASSSKTSLGTGELFF
12,.,TRBJ1-1,many,TRBV12-3/TRBV12-4,TGTGCCAGCAGCAATAGACCGGAACGAGCTTTCTTT,CASSNRPERAFF
14,TRBD2,TRBJ2-7,few,TRBV29-1,TGCAGCGTTGCGGTCGGCGGGAGACCTCTTCTGCAGTACTTC,CSVAVGGRPLLQYF
13,TRBD1,TRBJ1-4,.,TRBV27,TGTGCCAGCAGTTGGACAGGGGGTGAAAAACTGTTTTTT,CASSWTGGEKLFF
14,.,TRBJ1-1,many,TRBV18,TGTGCCAGCTCACCTTACAGGGAAAATACTGAAGCTTTCTTT,CASSPYRENTEAFF
13,.,TRBJ1-2,few,TRBV6-5,TGTGCCAGCAGTTACGGGGCTTCCTATGGCTACACCTTC,CASSYGASYGYTF
16,.,TRBJ1-5,many,TRBV28,TGTGCCAGCACCTCGCCCGGGACACCTCGCAATCAGCCCCAGCATTTT,CASTSPGTPRNQPQHF
19,TRBD2,TRBJ2-7,many,TRBV18,TGTGCCAGCTCACCACCGCGACTAGCGGGCGAGGGCTCCTCTTACGAGCAGTACTTC,CASSPPRLAGEGSSYEQYF
14,.,TRBJ2-7,few,TRBV5-1,TGCGCCAGCAGCTTGGCTCATGTCCTCTCCGAGCAGTACTTC,CASSLAHVLSEQYF
20,TRBD2,TRBJ2-1,few,TRBV24-1,TGTGCCACCAGTGATACTAGCGGGAGGGCCCGAAATTCAAACCTCAATGAGCAGTTCTTC,CATSDTSGRARNSNLNEQFF
14,TRBD1,TRBJ2-7,many,TRBV7-2,TGTGCCAGCAGGAACAGGGGACCTTCCTACGAGCAGTACTTC,CASRNRGPSYEQYF
17,TRBD1,TRBJ1-5,.,TRBV12-3/TRBV12-4,TGTGCCAGCAGCCAAGACTCGTGGACAGGGGGGATTCAGCCCCAGCATTTT,CASSQDSWTGGIQPQHF
15,TRBD1,TRBJ1-5,many,TRBV18,TGTGCCAGCTCACCGGGACAGGCCCACAATCAGCCCCAGCATTTT,CASSPGQAHNQPQHF
11,.,TRBJ2-7,few,TRBV27,TGTGCCAGCAGTCCAGGACGCGAGCAGTACTTC,CASSPGREQYF
14,.,TRBJ1-2,many,TRBV6-1,TGTGCCAGCAGTGAAGCAGACGGGACGTTCGGCTACACCTTC,CASSEADGTFGYTF
16,.,TRBJ1-4,few,TRBV5-1,TGCGCCAGCAGCTTGGAGACGGCCCCAACTAATGAAAAACTGTTTTTT,CASSLETAPTNEKLFF
14,TRBD1,TRBJ2-1,many,TRBV12-3/TRBV12-4,TGTGCCAGCAACCACTTGGACAGGGCAAATGAGCAGTTCTTC,CASNHLDRANEQFF
15,TRBD1,TRBJ2-1,many,TRBV5-1,TGCGCCAGCAGCAACCGGACAGGGGGCCCTAATGAGCAGTTCTTC,CASSNRTGGPNEQFF
14,TRBD2,TRBJ2-3,.,TRBV28,TGTGCCAGCAGTTTCCGGGACTACAAAAATACGCAGTATTTT,CASSFRDYKNTQYF
12,.,TRBJ2-7,many,TRBV2,TGTGCCAGCAGTGACCAAGGGTACGAGCAGTACTTC,CASSDQGYEQYF
16,TRBD1,TRBJ1-5,.,TRBV2,TGTGCCAGCAGGGGACAGGAACGTGGTAGCAATCAGCCCCAGCATTTT,CASRGQERGSNQPQHF
15,TRBD2,TRBJ2-5,.,TRBV6-2/TRBV6-3,TGTGCCAGCAGTTACGAGGCGGGGGGCTTGGAGACCCAGTACTTC,CASSYEAGGLETQYF
14,.,TRBJ1-1,many,TRBV7-2,TGTGCCAGCAGCTTAGAACGCTGGGGGACTGAAGCTTTCTTT,CASSLERWGTEAFF
16,TRBD1,TRBJ2-2,many,TRBV11-1,TGTGCCAGCAGCCCGGACAGGGTGACGATTCCCGGGGAGCTGTTTTTT,CASSPDRVTIPGELFF
18,.,TRBJ2-1,many,TRBV5-1,TGCGCCAGCAGCCTCGTCGGTGGTGTAGGGCCCGAGTACAATGAGCAGTTCTTC,CASSLVGGVGPEYNEQFF
15,TRBD2,TRBJ2-1,many,TRBV7-2,TGTGCCAGCAGCACTAGCGGGGTCTCCTACAATGAGCAGTTCTTC,CASSTSGVSYNEQFF
15,TRBD2,TRBJ2-1,many,TRBV7-3,TGTGCCAGCAGCGCGTTAGCGGGTGGGGGCAATGAGCAGTTCTTC,CASSALAGGGNEQFF
12,TRBD1,TRBJ2-7,many,TRBV20-1,TGCAGTGCTGATACAGGGGCAGACGAGCAGTACTTC,CSADTGADEQYF
15,TRBD1,TRBJ1-1,many,TRBV2,TGTGCCAGCCTCTACCGGACAGGCCAGAACACTGAAGCTTTCTTT,CASLYRTGQNTEAFF
13,.,TRBJ1-5,.,TRBV6-2/TRBV6-3,TGTGCCAGCAGTTACTTTAGCAATCAGCCCCAGCATTTT,CASSYFSNQPQHF
16,TRBD1,TRBJ1-4,many,TRBV6-1,TGTGCCAGCAGCCCTGCACCGGGACAGGGGCGAGGAAAACTGTTTTTT,CASSPAPGQGRGKLFF
14,.,TRBJ1-5,.,TRBV5-5,TGTGCCAGCAGCCCCTTGGTGGAGAATCAGCCCCAGCATTTT,CASSPLVENQPQHF
14,.,TRBJ1-2,few,TRBV24-1,TGTGCCACCAGTGGAACAGGGCCTAACTATGGCTACACCTTC,CATSGTGPNYGYTF
14,TRBD1,TRBJ2-7,many,TRBV5-1,TGCGCCAGCAGGACCGGGACAGGGGCTCGGGAGCAGTACTTC,CASRTGTGAREQYF
15,TRBD2,TRBJ2-7,few,TRBV12-3/TRBV12-4,TGTGCCAGCAGTTATGAGACTAGCGGACTGTGGGAGCAGTACTTC,CASSYETSGLWEQYF
14,.,TRBJ2-7,.,TRBV6-1,TGTGCCAGCAGTAACCTAGCTGAGACCTACGAGCAGTACTTC,CASSNLAETYEQYF
13,TRBD1,TRBJ2-1,few,TRBV3-1,TGTGCCAGTGGGGACAGGGGGCGCAATGAGCAGTTCTTC,CASGDRGRNEQFF
16,.,TRBJ2-5,.,TRBV2,TGTGCCAGCAGAAAAGGAGGGCCGAGGTACCAAGAGACCCAGTACTTC,CASRKGGPRYQETQYF
13,TRBD2,TRBJ2-1,.,TRBV24-1,TGTGCCACCAGTGGGAGCGGGAGGGCCGGGCAGTTCTTC,CATSGSGRAGQFF
13,.,TRBJ2-1,.,TRBV19,TGTGCCAGTAAGAGGACCGGGGACAATGAGCAGTTCTTC,CASKRTGDNEQFF